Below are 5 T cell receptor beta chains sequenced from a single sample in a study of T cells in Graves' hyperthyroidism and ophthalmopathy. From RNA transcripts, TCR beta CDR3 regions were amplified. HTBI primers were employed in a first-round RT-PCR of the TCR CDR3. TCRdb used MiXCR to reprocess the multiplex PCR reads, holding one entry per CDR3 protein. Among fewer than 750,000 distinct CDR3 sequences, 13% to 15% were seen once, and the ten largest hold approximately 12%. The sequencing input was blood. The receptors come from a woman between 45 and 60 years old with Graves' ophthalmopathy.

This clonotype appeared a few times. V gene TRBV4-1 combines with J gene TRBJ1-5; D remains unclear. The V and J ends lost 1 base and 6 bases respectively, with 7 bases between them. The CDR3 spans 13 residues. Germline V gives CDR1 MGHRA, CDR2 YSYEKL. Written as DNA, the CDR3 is TGCGCCAGCAGCCAAGGGGTTGGTCAGCCCCAGCATTTT. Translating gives CASSQGVGQPQHF.

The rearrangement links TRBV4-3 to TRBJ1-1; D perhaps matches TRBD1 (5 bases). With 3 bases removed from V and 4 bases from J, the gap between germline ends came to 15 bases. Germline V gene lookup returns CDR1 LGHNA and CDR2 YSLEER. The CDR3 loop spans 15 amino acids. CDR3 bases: TGCGCCAGCAGCCAGGGTGGGGGGATGGCCACTGAAGCTTTCTTT. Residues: CASSQGGGMATEAFF.

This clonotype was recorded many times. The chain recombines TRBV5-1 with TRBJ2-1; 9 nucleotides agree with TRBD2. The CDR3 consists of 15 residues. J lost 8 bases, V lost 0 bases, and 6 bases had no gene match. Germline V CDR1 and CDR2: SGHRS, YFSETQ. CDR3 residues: CASSLVSGSQDEQFF. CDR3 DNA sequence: TGCGCCAGCAGCTTGGTTAGCGGGAGCCAGGATGAGCAGTTCTTC.

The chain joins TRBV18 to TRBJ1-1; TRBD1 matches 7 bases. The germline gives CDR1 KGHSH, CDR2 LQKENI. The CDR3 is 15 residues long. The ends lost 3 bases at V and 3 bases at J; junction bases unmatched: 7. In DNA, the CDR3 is TGTGCCAGCTCACCCTCGGGTCAGGGGGACACTGAAGCTTTCTTT. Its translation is CASSPSGQGDTEAFF.

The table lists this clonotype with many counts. Here the CDR3 reads CASSSPRAGLADYNEQFF. CDR3 sequence (DNA): TGTGCCAGCAGCTCGCCTCGGGCGGGACTAGCGGACTACAATGAGCAGTTCTTC. V usage is TRBV7-6 and J usage is TRBJ2-1, with TRBD2 matching over 11 bases. Germline-derived CDR1 and CDR2 are SGHVS and FNYEAQ. There are 18 residues in the CDR3. The J segment lost 3 bases and the V segment lost 4 bases, leaving 11 bases of the junction unmatched.